These 25 T cell receptor beta chains were all obtained from the same sample, sequenced in a study of glioma-infiltrating T cells. Amplification of TCR alpha and beta CDR3 regions from RNA used iRepertoire nested multiplex PCR. TCRdb itself ran the multiplex PCR reads through MiXCR, one entry per CDR3 protein. The sample contains some 99,000 distinct CDR3 sequences, under 30% of which appear only once. The source material was glioma tissue, nonneoplastic brain tissue, or PBMCs (not recorded which). The receptors were sampled from a human donor with low-grade glioma or glioblastoma, undergoing nonglioma brain surgery, or in good health (not recorded which).

This clonotype was picked up many times. This chain joins TRBV20-1 and TRBJ1-1; D is uncertain. V lost 1 base and J lost 3, with 12 bases in between. This CDR3 is built from 14 residues. In germline, CDR1 is DFQATT, CDR2 SNEGSKA (reference sequence). Here the CDR3 DNA reads TGCAGTGCTAGAGGCGGCCCCGAGGACACTGAAGCTTTCTTT. Translated: CSARGGPEDTEAFF.

The chain is built from TRBV5-1 and TRBJ2-5; TRBD2 matches at 15 bases. Germline CDR1 and CDR2: SGHRS and YFSETQ. The CDR3 is 17 amino acids. J gave up 8 bases and V 4 bases, and 12 bases lay outside the gene matches. CDR3 DNA sequence: TGCGCCAGCAGCCCCCAAACCGGGACTAGCGGGGGGCCAACCCAGTACTTC. Translated, it gives CASSPQTGTSGGPTQYF.

This clonotype was observed a handful of times. This chain uses TRBV2 with TRBJ1-2; D may be TRBD1 (6 bases). Between the trimmed V and J ends, which lost 6 bases and 2 bases, there was a span of 25 bases. Per germline, CDR1 SNHLY and CDR2 FYNNEI. The CDR3 totals 18 residues. CDR3 loop: CASSNGGNLNRENYGYTF. As DNA, the CDR3 is TGTGCCAGCAGCAACGGGGGGAATTTAAACAGGGAAAACTATGGCTACACCTTC.

This clonotype was counted many times. This sequence joins TRBV28 and TRBJ2-3, with a possible D match to TRBD2 (5 bases). CDR3 length: 15 amino acids. Trimming took off 2 bases at V and 2 bases at J, with 11 bases between the two ends. Germline V lookup: CDR1 MDHEN, CDR2 SYDVKM. CDR3 bases: TGTGCCAGCAGTTTAGTGGCGGGCGTCACAGATACGCAGTATTTT. Amino acids: CASSLVAGVTDTQYF.

This clonotype was detected ten times or more. The chain has TRBV19 and TRBJ1-1; D call uncertain. Germline V gene lookup returns CDR1 LNHDA and CDR2 SQIVND (reference sequence). Trimming pared 5 bases from V and 11 bases from J, leaving 18 bases between. The CDR3 loop spans 13 amino acids. The CDR3 nucleotides read TGTGCCAGTAGTGCCTTCGGACGCCAAAGGGCTTTCTTT. As protein: CASSAFGRQRAFF.

This clonotype turned up a few times. This chain connects TRBV5-1 to TRBJ1-1; D is undetermined. The CDR3 spans 15 residues. Between the trimmed V and J ends, which lost 7 bases and 0 bases, there was a span of 16 bases. Germline V lookup: CDR1 SGHRS, CDR2 YFSETQ. The CDR3 reads CASAPLGPLNTEAFF. As DNA, the CDR3 is TGCGCCAGCGCACCTTTAGGGCCCTTGAACACTGAAGCTTTCTTT.

This clonotype was counted a few times. The chain has TRBV13 and TRBJ1-2, with 8 positions matching TRBD1. Germline V gene lookup returns CDR1 PRHDT and CDR2 FYEKMQ (reference sequence). The CDR3 length is 14 residues. V shed 5 bases and J 7 bases; nucleotides not matched to a gene: 9. DNA of the CDR3: TGTGCCAGCAGCGCGGGACAGGTAATGGGTGGCTACACCTTC. It codes for CASSAGQVMGGYTF.

About this clonotype itself: One base away lies a much larger clone, so this may be a sequencing read error. This chain links TRBV7-2 with TRBJ2-3, with D perhaps being TRBD1 or TRBD2 (5 bases each). Germline V lookup: CDR1 SGHTA, CDR2 FQGNSA. The length of the CDR3 is 14 residues. V was trimmed by 5 bases and J by 8 bases, leaving 17 bases between them. Written as DNA, the CDR3 is TGTGCCAGCAGCAGCTACAGACCTGGGGGTACGCAGTATTTT. Residues: CASSSYRPGGTQYF.

A note on this clonotype: A much larger clone sits a single nucleotide away, making a read error possible. DNA for the CDR3: TGCGGCGTCCTCCAGGGTAACACTGAAGCTTTCTTT. Residues: CGVLQGNTEAFF. This chain joins TRBV29-1 and TRBJ1-1; possibly TRBD1 for D (5 bases). The CDR3 loop spans 12 amino acids. Germline-derived CDR1 and CDR2 are SQVTM and ANQGSEA.

This clonotype came up many times. This chain connects TRBV6-1 to TRBJ2-7; 14 bases line up with TRBD2. Germline-derived CDR1 and CDR2 are MNHNS and SASEGT. The CDR3 spans 15 residues. V shed 7 bases and J 6 bases; nucleotides not matched to a gene: 8. CDR3: CASTPTSGRVVEQYF. The DNA for the CDR3 is TGTGCCAGCACCCCGACTAGCGGGAGGGTGGTCGAGCAGTACTTC.

This clonotype was seen only a few times. A much more abundant neighbour one base away suggests this may be a read error. The chain carries TRBV6-2 or TRBV6-3 and TRBJ2-7; D unresolved. The CDR3 totals 12 residues. CDR1 and CDR2 from the germline V gene are MNHEY and SVGEGT. Trimming removed 2 bases from V and 3 bases from J, with 5 bases in between. CDR3 loop: CASSYGNYEQYF. CDR3 nucleotides: TGTGCCAGCAGTTACGGCAACTACGAGCAGTACTTC.

This clonotype was seen ten or more times. J is TRBJ1-1 and V is TRBV12-3 or TRBV12-4, with a tentative D call TRBD1 (5 bases). With 5 bases removed from V and 2 bases from J, the gap between germline ends came to 12 bases. The CDR3 is 14 residues long. The CDR3 here is CASSPRGGNTEAFF. The DNA of the CDR3 is TGTGCCAGCAGTCCCCGCGGGGGAAACACTGAAGCTTTCTTT.

This clonotype was seen ten or more times. The CDR3 protein is CASSKTGGFHNEQFF. The CDR3 nucleotides are TGTGCCAGCAGTAAAACAGGGGGATTCCACAATGAGCAGTTCTTC. The chain carries TRBV28 and TRBJ2-1; 8 bases fit TRBD1. This CDR3 contains 15 residues. The germline V gene encodes CDR1 MDHEN and CDR2 SYDVKM. Trimming removed 5 bases from V and 5 bases from J; junction bases left unmatched: 8.

The CDR3 reads CSFRDIQSTDTQYF. As DNA, the CDR3 is TGCAGTTTTAGAGATATACAGTCCACAGATACGCAGTATTTT. The V gene is TRBV20-1, the J gene TRBJ2-3, with D uncertain. Looked up from germline, CDR1 is DFQATT and CDR2 is SNEGSKA (reference sequence). CDR3 length: 14 amino acids. Trimming took off 8 bases at V and 2 bases at J, with 17 bases between the two ends.

This clonotype occurred many times. The chain has TRBV18 and TRBJ1-5, with D hard to call. The CDR3 extends over 12 amino acids. V was cut by 0 bases and J by 8 bases, with 5 bases left in between. Germline loops: CDR1 KGHSH, CDR2 LQKENI. The DNA for the CDR3 is TGTGCCAGCTCACCACCGGGTGAGCCCCAGCATTTT. Encoded protein: CASSPPGEPQHF.

This clonotype was seen at least ten times. The chain combines TRBV7-9 with TRBJ2-7, with D unresolved. CDR3 size: 14 residues. The germline V gene has CDR1 SEHNR and CDR2 FQNEAQ (reference sequence). Trimming took 1 base from V and 7 from J, leaving 14 bases between them. DNA of the CDR3: TGTGCCAGCAGCTTAGAGTTTGGGTTCGCGGAGCAGTACTTC. It translates to CASSLEFGFAEQYF.

The chain recombines TRBV19 with TRBJ2-3; no reliable D call. Germline V gene sequence: CDR1 LNHDA, CDR2 SQIVND (reference sequence). The V gene lost 2 bases and the J gene lost 0 bases, with 6 bases spanning the gap. The CDR3 totals 14 residues. The chain's CDR3 is CASSISVSTDTQYF. CDR3 nucleotides: TGTGCCAGTAGTATAAGTGTGAGCACAGATACGCAGTATTTT.

This clonotype was counted at least ten times. V is TRBV3-1 and J is TRBJ1-1, with D perhaps TRBD1 (5 bases). This CDR3 spans 13 amino acids. Germline loops: CDR1 LGHDT, CDR2 YNNKEL (reference sequence). Trimming cost V 6 bases and J 2 bases, with 10 bases left between them. CDR3 nucleotide sequence: TGTGCCAGCAGTAGACAGCAAAACACTGAAGCTTTCTTT. This encodes CASSRQQNTEAFF.

This clonotype was seen only once. The junction shows a germline mismatch at one end, possibly a read error. The rearrangement uses TRBV12-3 or TRBV12-4 and TRBJ2-1; 8 bases are shared with TRBD1. The CDR3 has 17 amino acids. DNA for the CDR3: TGTGACAGCAGTTTAGCGATTACAGGGGGGTATGGCAATGAGCAGTTCTTC. It yields the protein CDSSLAITGGYGNEQFF.

This clonotype was recorded at least ten times. V gene TRBV11-3 combines with J gene TRBJ1-2; unclear D gene. Germline CDR1 SGHNT, CDR2 YENEEA. V was cut by 3 bases and J by 1 base, with 6 bases left in between. This CDR3 is 13 amino acids long. The CDR3 loop is CASSLGLNYGYTF. The DNA of the CDR3 is TGTGCCAGCAGCTTGGGTCTTAACTATGGCTACACCTTC.

DNA for the CDR3: TGTGCCAGCAGCTACACGGGACTAGCGGCCGATACGCAGTATTTT. Translating gives CASSYTGLAADTQYF. The V and J genes are TRBV7-9 and TRBJ2-3; 11 nucleotides line up with TRBD2. CDR1 and CDR2 from the germline V gene are SEHNR and FQNEAQ (reference sequence). The V segment lost 4 bases and the J segment 6 bases; nucleotides outside the gene matches: 6. The CDR3 loop spans 15 amino acids.

There are many counts of this clonotype. The rearrangement joins TRBV4-1 to TRBJ2-7, with TRBD2 matching over 10 bases. J was trimmed by 0 bases and V by 1 base; bases with no gene match: 9. The CDR3 consists of 18 residues. The V gene's germline CDR1 is MGHRA and CDR2 YSYEKL. CDR3 amino acids: CASSQAEATSGFSYEQYF. CDR3 coding DNA: TGCGCCAGCAGCCAAGCGGAAGCGACTAGCGGGTTCTCCTACGAGCAGTACTTC.

At least ten counts were recorded for this clonotype. V is TRBV5-4 and J is TRBJ1-4; 7 bases fit TRBD1. The germline V gene encodes CDR1 SGHNT and CDR2 YYREEE (reference sequence). This CDR3 spans 15 amino acids. V gave up 5 bases and J gave up 4 bases; unmatched junction bases: 8. Here the CDR3 DNA reads TGTGCCAGCAGTGACAAGAGGGACAGTAATGAAAAACTGTTTTTT. Amino acid sequence: CASSDKRDSNEKLFF.

The chain has TRBV20-1 and TRBJ2-7; 9 bases align to TRBD1. Germline lookup yields CDR1 DFQATT and CDR2 SNEGSKA (reference sequence). The junction had 5 bases not matched to a gene; V was cut back by 1 base and J by 4 bases. The CDR3 extends over 14 amino acids. CDR3 DNA sequence: TGCAGTGCTAGAGCGGGACAGGGAGGGTACGAGCAGTACTTC. Encoded protein: CSARAGQGGYEQYF.

The chain carries TRBV5-4 and TRBJ1-6, with D unresolved. Trimming stripped 0 bases from V and 13 bases from J, with 14 bases between. Germline-derived CDR1 and CDR2 are SGHNT and YYREEE (reference sequence). The CDR3 is made up of 14 amino acids. Here the CDR3 reads CASSLDGFPRPLHF. CDR3 nucleotide sequence: TGTGCCAGCAGCTTGGACGGTTTCCCAAGGCCCCTCCACTTT.